These 29 T cell receptor beta chains were all obtained from the same sample, sequenced in a study of cytomegalovirus exposure and HLA in healthy donors. Method: immunoSEQ multiplex PCR; TCRdb's copy keeps in-frame clones and lacks some. The table lists 150,000 to 200,000 clones, 86% of them singletons. Input material: PBMCs. The receptors come from a woman under 30 in good health and CMV-seronegative.

The V gene is TRBV2, the J gene TRBJ1-3; 7 bases map to TRBD1. V gave up 7 bases and J gave up 4 bases; unmatched junction bases: 13. The germline CDR1 and CDR2 sequences are SNHLY and FYNNEI. This CDR3 is 16 amino acids long. CDR3 loop: CASILTGVSRGNTIYF. CDR3 DNA sequence: TGTGCCAGCATCCTTACAGGGGTTTCGAGGGGAAACACCATATATTTT.

V usage is TRBV4-1 and J usage is TRBJ1-5, with 11 bases that match TRBD1. The CDR3 runs to 17 residues. With V trimmed by 8 bases and J by 4 bases, 13 bases remained unmatched. Germline CDR1 is MGHRA and CDR2 is YSYEKL. The CDR3 bases are TGCGCCAGCTCCTTATTGGGACAGGGGGGACTTAATCAGCCCCAGCATTTT. Protein product: CASSLLGQGGLNQPQHF.

The chain is built from TRBV19 and TRBJ1-5, with 8 bases that match TRBD1. With V trimmed by 3 bases and J by 6 bases, 7 bases remained unmatched. There are 15 residues in the CDR3. The germline V gene has CDR1 LNHDA and CDR2 SQIVND (reference sequence). CDR3: CASSIGWQGAQPQHF. The CDR3 nucleotides are TGTGCCAGTAGTATTGGCTGGCAGGGGGCTCAGCCCCAGCATTTT.

The chain carries TRBV7-6 and TRBJ2-7; TRBD2 aligns across 13 bases. Losses at the gene ends were 1 base for V and 2 bases for J; bases not matched to a gene: 5. The CDR3 has 17 residues. Germline V gene lookup returns CDR1 SGHVS and CDR2 FNYEAQ. The CDR3 reads CASSLGLAGGRTYEQYF. The CDR3 DNA reads as TGTGCCAGCAGCTTAGGACTAGCGGGAGGCCGTACCTACGAGCAGTACTTC.

V usage is TRBV7-9 and J usage is TRBJ2-3; the D gene is possibly TRBD1 (6 bases). Deletions cut 6 bases from V and 0 bases from J, with 10 bases between. Germline-derived CDR1 and CDR2 are SEHNR and FQNEAQ (reference sequence). The CDR3 covers 14 residues. This CDR3 reads CASRTGTSTDTQYF. The CDR3 nucleotides read TGTGCCAGCAGAACAGGGACCAGCACAGATACGCAGTATTTT.

The CDR3 DNA reads TGTGCCAGCAGCCTGGTTAAGCGGGATAATCGCTACAATGAGCAGTTCTTC. This gives the protein CASSLVKRDNRYNEQFF. The chain has TRBV5-6 and TRBJ2-1; 7 nucleotides align to TRBD2. The CDR3 length is 17 residues. The germline V gene encodes CDR1 SGHDT and CDR2 YYEEEE. The trim removed 4 bases at V and 3 bases at J, leaving 13 bases unmatched.

V and J are TRBV9 and TRBJ2-2, with D possibly matching TRBD2 (7 bases). The CDR3 is made up of 16 amino acids. The V gene's germline CDR1 is SGDLS and CDR2 YYNGEE. The V end was cut by 4 bases, the J end by 3 bases, with 16 bases between. Here the CDR3 reads CASSPRSGGDTGELFF. The CDR3 DNA reads as TGTGCCAGCAGCCCTCGATCGGGGGGCGACACCGGGGAGCTGTTTTTT. Supplemented by reference TRBV9 and TRBJ2-2, the full variable domain reads DSGVTQTPKHLITATGQRVTLRCSPRSGDLSVYWYQQSLDQGLQFLIQYYNGEERAKGNILERFSAQQFPDLHSELNLSSLELGDSALYFCASSPRSGGDTGELFFGEGSRLTVL.

A few counts support this clone. The chain joins TRBV19 to TRBJ1-2; 7 nucleotides align to TRBD1. After removal of 10 bases from V and 3 bases from J, the junction contained 8 bases not matched to a gene. CDR1 is LNHDA, CDR2 SQIVND, per germline (reference sequence). The CDR3 runs to 13 residues. The CDR3 region has the DNA TGTGCCACCCAGGGGGATATCGACTATGGCTACACCTTC. Its translation is CATQGDIDYGYTF. Based on the CDR3 plus reference TRBV19 and TRBJ1-2, the full variable domain is DGGITQSPKYLFRKEGQNVTLSCEQNLNHDAMYWYRQDPGQGLRLIYYSQIVNDFQKGDIAEGYSVSREKKESFPLTVTSAQKNPTAFYLCATQGDIDYGYTFGSGTRLTVV.

The chain is built from TRBV7-9 and TRBJ1-1; D unclear. The length of the CDR3 is 16 residues. The V end was cut by 2 bases, the J end by 5 bases, with 18 bases between. The germline CDR1 and CDR2 sequences are SEHNR and FQNEAQ (reference sequence). CDR3 nucleotides: TGTGCCAGCAGCTTAATCTCGGGAGCCCATGGGACTGAAGCTTTCTTT. This codes for CASSLISGAHGTEAFF.

The CDR3 coding sequence is TGCGCCAGCAGTTACTTACGGGACAGGGGTTACAATGAGCAGTTCTTC. Its translation is CASSYLRDRGYNEQFF. The chain recombines TRBV10-1 with TRBJ2-1; TRBD1 agrees at 10 bases. This CDR3 has 16 amino acids. The germline V gene has CDR1 WNHNN and CDR2 SYGVQD (reference sequence). V dropped 5 bases and J dropped 4; count of bases not matched to a gene: 8.

The gene calls are TRBV29-1 and TRBJ1-5; no clear D gene. Germline-derived CDR1 and CDR2 are SQVTM and ANQGSEA. The V end was cut by 6 bases, the J end by 2 bases, with 14 bases between. The CDR3 is 14 residues long. The CDR3 is CSVVFREGNQPQHF. In DNA, the CDR3 is TGCAGCGTCGTGTTTAGGGAGGGCAATCAGCCCCAGCATTTT.

This chain connects TRBV14 to TRBJ2-1, with 8 bases matching TRBD2. The V gene end was trimmed by 0 bases and the J gene end by 2 bases; junction bases not matched to a gene: 9. CDR3 size: 18 residues. Germline V lookup: CDR1 SGHDN, CDR2 FVKESK. The CDR3 DNA follows: TGTGCCAGCAGCCAAGAGAGCTTACTAGCGGCGACCTACAATGAGCAGTTCTTC. This encodes CASSQESLLAATYNEQFF.

The count of this clone is one. CDR3 region: CASSQGGLGGPRDTQYF. The CDR3 DNA is TGCGCCAGCAGCCAAGGGGGGTTGGGGGGGCCGAGGGATACGCAGTATTTT. The chain employs TRBV4-1 and TRBJ2-3; D might be TRBD2 (7 bases). CDR1 is MGHRA and CDR2 is YSYEKL in the germline V gene. The CDR3 length is 17 residues. The germline V and J ends were trimmed by 1 base and 6 bases, with 20 bases remaining between them.

This clone was observed a few times. The rearrangement uses TRBV18 and TRBJ1-2; 8 bases map to TRBD1. The CDR3 consists of 13 residues. Germline CDR1 is KGHSH and CDR2 is LQKENI. With 6 bases clipped from V and 6 bases from J, the junction kept 6 bases outside the gene matches. The CDR3 sequence: CASSPDRANGYTF. CDR3 in DNA: TGTGCCAGCTCTCCGGACAGGGCGAATGGCTACACCTTC.

The chain couples TRBV19 to TRBJ2-7; 7 bases align to TRBD2. V was clipped by 1 base and J by 5 bases; unmatched bases: 11. Germline CDR1 and CDR2: LNHDA and SQIVND (reference sequence). This CDR3 has 16 amino acids. The CDR3 region has the DNA TGTGCCAGTAGTATAGTTGGAGCGGGACCTGGCGACGAGCAGTACTTC. As protein: CASSIVGAGPGDEQYF.

The sample holds one count of this clone. This sequence joins TRBV9 and TRBJ1-2, with D tentatively TRBD1 (6 bases). This CDR3 is built from 14 residues. Trimming pared 8 bases from V and 1 base from J, leaving 15 bases between. Germline V CDR1 and CDR2: SGDLS, YYNGEE. CDR3 nucleotide sequence: TGTGCCAGAGCACAGGGAACTTGTAACTATGGCTACACCTTC. Translated: CARAQGTCNYGYTF.

The chain combines TRBV4-1 with TRBJ1-5; D is ambiguous. The CDR3 is 14 amino acids. V lost 2 bases, J lost 3 bases, and 8 bases lay in between. Germline V CDR1 and CDR2: MGHRA, YSYEKL. The CDR3 DNA reads TGCGCCAGCAGCCAATCGGGTTTCAATCAGCCCCAGCATTTT. Its translation is CASSQSGFNQPQHF.

V is TRBV6-5 and J is TRBJ2-5, with 9 positions matching TRBD2. The CDR3 totals 14 residues. Unmatched junction bases numbered 2, after V lost 2 bases and J lost 4 bases. Per the germline V gene, CDR1 is MNHEY and CDR2 is SVGAGI. This CDR3 is CASSYELAGETQYF. The CDR3 coding sequence is TGTGCCAGCAGTTACGAACTAGCGGGAGAGACCCAGTACTTC.

The chain is built from TRBV10-3 and TRBJ1-5; D gene ambiguous. CDR3 length equals 12 residues. V lost 2 bases to trimming and J lost 9 bases, with 8 bases between them. CDR1 and CDR2 (germline): ENHRY, SYGVKD. CDR3 sequence: CAISEEAGPQHF. The CDR3 bases are TGTGCCATCAGTGAGGAGGCGGGGCCCCAGCATTTT.

The CDR3 region has the DNA TGTGCCAGCAGTGCCCGGGACAGGGACACAGATACGCAGTATTTT. Protein: CASSARDRDTDTQYF. The V and J genes are TRBV6-5 and TRBJ2-3; 9 bases are shared with TRBD1. Germline loops: CDR1 MNHEY, CDR2 SVGAGI. The CDR3 is made up of 15 amino acids. V gave up 5 bases and J gave up 2 bases; unmatched junction bases: 5.

The CDR3, as DNA: TGTGCCAGCAGTGGGGACAGGTACAATGAGCAGTTCTTC. This codes for CASSGDRYNEQFF. This sequence joins TRBV6-1 and TRBJ2-1; TRBD1 matches 8 bases. The CDR3 sequence is 13 residues long. The V gene's germline CDR1 is MNHNS and CDR2 SASEGT. V was pared by 4 bases and J by 4 bases, with 0 bases of the junction left unmatched.

This clone was picked up many times. This rearrangement joins TRBV6-4 to TRBJ2-7; 11 bases line up with TRBD2. V trimming: 2 bases; J trimming: 6 bases; junction bases outside the gene matches: 6. Germline-derived CDR1 and CDR2 are MRHNA and SNTAGT. CDR3 length: 15 residues. The CDR3 here is CASSDNPSGRSEQYF. In nucleotides, the CDR3 is TGTGCCAGCAGTGACAACCCTAGCGGGAGGTCCGAGCAGTACTTC.

This chain's CDR3 is CAWSGTYEQYF. DNA of the CDR3: TGTGCCTGGTCGGGGACCTACGAGCAGTACTTC. The J gene is TRBJ2-7, the V gene TRBV30; the D gene is possibly TRBD2 (5 bases). CDR1 and CDR2 (germline): GTSNPN, SVGIG (reference sequence). The germline V and J ends were trimmed by 5 bases and 2 bases, with 7 bases remaining between them. CDR3 length: 11 amino acids.

In DNA, the CDR3 is TGTGCCAGCTCACAAACAGGGACAGGCTCTGGAAACACCATATATTTT. This translates into CASSQTGTGSGNTIYF. This sequence joins TRBV18 and TRBJ1-3; 8 bases are shared with TRBD1. This CDR3 is built from 16 residues. Germline V gene data show CDR1 as KGHSH and CDR2 as LQKENI. With V trimmed by 4 bases and J by 0 bases, 5 bases remained unmatched.

The rearrangement uses TRBV19 and TRBJ1-2, with TRBD1 identical over 7 bases. Germline V gene lookup returns CDR1 LNHDA and CDR2 SQIVND (reference sequence). This CDR3 has 16 amino acids. The J segment lost 2 bases and the V segment lost 4 bases, leaving 10 bases of the junction unmatched. Here the CDR3 DNA reads TGTGCCAGTAGTACCCGGAAGGGGGCAAACAACTATGGCTACACCTTC. Translated: CASSTRKGANNYGYTF. Based on the CDR3 plus reference TRBV19 and TRBJ1-2, the full variable domain is DGGITQSPKYLFRKEGQNVTLSCEQNLNHDAMYWYRQDPGQGLRLIYYSQIVNDFQKGDIAEGYSVSREKKESFPLTVTSAQKNPTAFYLCASSTRKGANNYGYTFGSGTRLTVV.

V is TRBV6-5 and J is TRBJ2-1, with TRBD2 as a possible D gene (6 bases). V shed 2 bases and J shed 8 bases, with 10 bases lying between them. Germline V lookup: CDR1 MNHEY, CDR2 SVGAGI. The CDR3 length is 13 residues. CDR3 coding DNA: TGTGCCAGCAGTTACCCGGGAGAATATGAGCAGTTCTTC. Protein: CASSYPGEYEQFF.

This clone was seen more than once but under ten times. This chain uses TRBV15 with TRBJ1-2; 7 bases are a match to TRBD1. Trimming cost V 3 bases and J 3 bases; bases outside gene matches: 7. The germline CDR1 and CDR2 sequences are LNHNV and YYDKDF (reference sequence). The CDR3 consists of 15 residues. The CDR3 loop is CATSSSSGTDYGYTF. The CDR3 DNA follows: TGTGCCACCAGCAGCAGCTCCGGGACAGACTATGGCTACACCTTC.

V gene TRBV6-1 combines with J gene TRBJ2-2, with D perhaps TRBD1 (7 bases). The CDR3 is 15 amino acids. Germline V lookup: CDR1 MNHNS, CDR2 SASEGT. V shed 7 bases and J shed 4 bases, with 16 bases lying between them. The CDR3 bases are TGTGCCAGCACCGCAGGGGGGTCGAGCACCGGGGAGCTGTTTTTT. Amino acid sequence: CASTAGGSSTGELFF.

The chain employs TRBV6-1 and TRBJ1-2, with D perhaps TRBD1 (5 bases). The V end was cut by 5 bases, the J end by 7 bases, with 8 bases between. Germline lookup yields CDR1 MNHNS and CDR2 SASEGT. The CDR3 is 11 residues long. CDR3 residues: CASSQGSGYTF. The CDR3 region has the DNA TGTGCCAGCAGTCAGGGTTCTGGCTACACCTTC.